This T cell receptor (beta chain) is drawn from a study of molecular identifiers for immune sequencing clone quantification. Germline trimming cut 1 base from V and 5 bases from J; bases unmatched to any gene: 14. CDR3 length equals 18 residues. Germline CDR1 is WSHSY and CDR2 is SAAADI. TCRdb reprocessed the PCR reads with MiXCR, giving one entry per CDR3 protein. The sample holds a few hundred thousand distinct CDR3 sequences; over 20% are singletons and the top ten take 0.7% to 0.95%. This clonotype was seen a handful of times. Researchers sorted naive CD8 T cells as cells that were CD8+CD4-CCR7+CD45RA+.

Sequencing input: naive CD8+ T cells from blood, with Jurkat cell RNA spiked in. Subset defined: FACS-sorted CD8+CD4-CCR7+CD45RA+ naive T cells. The chain recombines TRBV10-2 with TRBJ1-5; 7 bases align to TRBD1. The TCR sequence derives from a human donor in good health. Some libraries in this study had Jurkat cell RNA spiked in. In DNA, the CDR3 is TGCGCCAGCAGTGAGTTATTGACAGGGCGATTACGCCATCAGCCCCAGCATTTT. Its translation: CASSELLTGRLRHQPQHF.